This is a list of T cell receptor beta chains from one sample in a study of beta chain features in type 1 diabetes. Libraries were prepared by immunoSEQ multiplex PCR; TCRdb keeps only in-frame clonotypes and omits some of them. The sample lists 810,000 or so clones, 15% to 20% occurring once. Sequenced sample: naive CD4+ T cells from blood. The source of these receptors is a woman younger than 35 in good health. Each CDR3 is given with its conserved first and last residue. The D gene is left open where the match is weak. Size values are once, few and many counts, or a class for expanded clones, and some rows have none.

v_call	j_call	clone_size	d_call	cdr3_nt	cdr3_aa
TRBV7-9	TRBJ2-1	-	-	TGTGCCAGCAACGCCAATGAGCAGTTCTTC	CASNANEQFF
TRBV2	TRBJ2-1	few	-	TGTGCCAGCATTCTTTTGCAGGGGAACAGCCAGTTCTTC	CASILLQGNSQFF
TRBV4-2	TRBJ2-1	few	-	TGTGCCAGCAGCCAAGCTCGGAAGGGATTCTCCTACAATGAGCAGTTCTTC	CASSQARKGFSYNEQFF
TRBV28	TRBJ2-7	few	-	TGTGCCAGCAGTTTATTGGAATCAGAGCAGTACTTC	CASSLLESEQYF
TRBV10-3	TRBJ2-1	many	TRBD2	TGTGCCATCAGGGGGACTAGCGACTTCAATGAGCAGTTCTTC	CAIRGTSDFNEQFF
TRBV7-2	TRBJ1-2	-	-	TGTGCCAGCAGCTTAGCGCTGTGGGGGAGTGGGAGTGGCTATGGCTACACCTTC	CASSLALWGSGSGYGYTF
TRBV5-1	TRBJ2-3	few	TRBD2	TGCGCCAGCTCCTCGGGACTAGCGGGGAATACGCAGTATTTT	CASSSGLAGNTQYF
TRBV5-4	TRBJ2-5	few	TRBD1	TGTGCCAGCAGCGACCGGGACAGGACAGGGGCAGAGACCCAGTACTTC	CASSDRDRTGAETQYF
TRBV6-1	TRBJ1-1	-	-	TGTGCCAGCAGTGAGTGGGGGCACACTGAAGCTTTCTTT	CASSEWGHTEAFF
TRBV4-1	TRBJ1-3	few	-	TGCGCCAGCAGCCAAGTATTAATGCCTGGAAACACCATATATTTT	CASSQVLMPGNTIYF
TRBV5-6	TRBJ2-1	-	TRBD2	TGTGCCAGCAGCACGGGGGGAGAGCAGTTCTTC	CASSTGGEQFF
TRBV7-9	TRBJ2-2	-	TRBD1	TGTGCCAGCAGCTCAGGGACAGGCCGGAACACCGGGGAGCTGTTTTTT	CASSSGTGRNTGELFF
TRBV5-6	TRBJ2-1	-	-	TGTGCCAGCAGTTCCCGCCGGACGGTGGCTCGGCATGAGCAGTTCTTC	CASSSRRTVARHEQFF
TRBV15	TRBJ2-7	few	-	TGTGCCACCAGAGCGGCCCGGGGCTTCGTGGACGAGCAGTACTTC	CATRAARGFVDEQYF
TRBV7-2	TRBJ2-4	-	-	TGTGCCAGCAGCCCGGGGTCGTTGAACAGGAGGTCTACTCAGTACTTC	CASSPGSLNRRSTQYF
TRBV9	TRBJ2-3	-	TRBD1	TGTGCCAGCAGCGCCCGACAGGGAACAGGGGCAGATACGCAGTATTTT	CASSARQGTGADTQYF
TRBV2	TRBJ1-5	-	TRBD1	TGTGCCAGCGGGTGGGGACAGGTAAATCAGCCCCAGCATTTT	CASGWGQVNQPQHF
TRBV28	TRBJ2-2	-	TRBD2	TGTGCCAGCAGTTTAAATGCTCGGCTAGCGGTAAACACCGGGGAGCTGTTTTTT	CASSLNARLAVNTGELFF
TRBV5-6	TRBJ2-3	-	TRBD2	TGTGCCAGCAGCTCCTTAGCGGGAAGAGCAGATACGCAGTATTTT	CASSSLAGRADTQYF
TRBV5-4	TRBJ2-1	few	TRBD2	TGTGCCAGCAGCTCAAGACTAGCGGGAGGGGGAGATGAGCAGTTCTTC	CASSSRLAGGGDEQFF
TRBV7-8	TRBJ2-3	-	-	TGTGCCAGCAGCTTAGGGACTATCGGTGGGGATACGCAGTATTTT	CASSLGTIGGDTQYF
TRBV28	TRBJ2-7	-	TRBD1	TGTGCCAGCAGTCCCTACGAGGGGACAGGGAACCACTACGAGCAGTACTTC	CASSPYEGTGNHYEQYF
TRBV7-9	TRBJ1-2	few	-	TGTGCCAGCAGCCGACAGGATCAACAAGGCTACACCTTC	CASSRQDQQGYTF
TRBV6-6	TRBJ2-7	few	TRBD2	TGTGCCAGCAGTTACCGGTCTGCGGGAGGGCCTTACGAGCAGTACTTC	CASSYRSAGGPYEQYF
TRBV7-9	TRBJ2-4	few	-	TGTGCCAGCAGCTTAGGCGGACACAAAAACATTCAGTACTTC	CASSLGGHKNIQYF
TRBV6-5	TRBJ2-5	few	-	TGTGCCAGCAGTTCTACAGCTAGGTGGGAGACCCAGTACTTC	CASSSTARWETQYF
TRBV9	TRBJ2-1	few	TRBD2	TGTGCCAGCAGCGTGAGGGGGACTAGCAATGAGCAGTTCTTC	CASSVRGTSNEQFF
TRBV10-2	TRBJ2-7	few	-	TGCGCCAGCAGTGAACAGGGTTCCTACGAGCAGTACTTC	CASSEQGSYEQYF
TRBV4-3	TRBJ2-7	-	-	TGCGCCAGCAGCCGCCAGGACAGCTCCTACGAGCAGTACTTC	CASSRQDSSYEQYF
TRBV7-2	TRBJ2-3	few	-	TGTGCCAGCAGCCCCGGCTCTAGCACAGATACGCAGTATTTT	CASSPGSSTDTQYF
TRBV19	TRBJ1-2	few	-	TGTGCCAGTAGTACCTTCAAGACAGGTGGCTACACCTTC	CASSTFKTGGYTF
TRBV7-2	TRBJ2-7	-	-	TGTGCCAGCCGTCGACAGCTGCTATACGAGCAGTACTTC	CASRRQLLYEQYF
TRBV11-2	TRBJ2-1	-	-	TGTGCCAGCAGCTTGAAACAGTCCTACAATGAGCAGTTCTTC	CASSLKQSYNEQFF
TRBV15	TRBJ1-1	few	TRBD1	TGTGCCACCGTTGGGAGTCCTCCGGGACAGGGGGCCACTGAAGCTTTCTTT	CATVGSPPGQGATEAFF
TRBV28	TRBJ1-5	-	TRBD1	TGTGCCAGCAGTTTGGGACAGGGGAATCAGCCCCAGCATTTT	CASSLGQGNQPQHF
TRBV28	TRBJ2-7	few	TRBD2	TGTGCCAGCATGGACCTTGGGGAGGGGCAATACGAGCAGTACTTC	CASMDLGEGQYEQYF
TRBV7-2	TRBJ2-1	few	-	TGTGCCAGCAGCCCCTCGGGGATAGCGTCCTATGAGCAGTTCTTC	CASSPSGIASYEQFF
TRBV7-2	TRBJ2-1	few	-	TGTGCCAGCAGCTTATTGCCAGTTGAGCAGTTCTTC	CASSLLPVEQFF
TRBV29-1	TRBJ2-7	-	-	TGCAGCGTCGTCCCCAGGGGCGGAAGCTCCTACGAGCAGTACTTC	CSVVPRGGSSYEQYF
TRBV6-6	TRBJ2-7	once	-	TGTGCCAGCAGTTATGGAGCGCGGGACGGGCAGTACTTC	CASSYGARDGQYF
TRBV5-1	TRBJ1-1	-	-	TGCGCCAGCAGCCCACTACAGGGAACCACTGAAGCTTTCTTT	CASSPLQGTTEAFF
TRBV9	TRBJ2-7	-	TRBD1	TGTGCCAGCAGCGTAGGGACAGGGAAGCCCTACGAACAGTACTTC	CASSVGTGKPYEQYF
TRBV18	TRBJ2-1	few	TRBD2	TGTGCCAGCTCACCGCTCGGGAGGGCTAATGAGCAGTTCTTC	CASSPLGRANEQFF
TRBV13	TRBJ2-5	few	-	TGTGCCAGCAGCTTGTTGTCAGAGACCCAGTACTTC	CASSLLSETQYF
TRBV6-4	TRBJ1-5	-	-	TGTGCCAGCAGTATAGTTGGTGTCGACACTCCCCGGGTTCAGCCCCAGCATTTT	CASSIVGVDTPRVQPQHF
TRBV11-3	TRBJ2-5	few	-	TGTGCCAGCAGCCTCCGGAGTGCCGAGACCCAGTACTTC	CASSLRSAETQYF
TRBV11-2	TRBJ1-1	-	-	TGTGCCAGCAGCTTAGGTTACGGGACTGATGCTTTCTTT	CASSLGYGTDAFF
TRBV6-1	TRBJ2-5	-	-	TGTGCCAGCAGTGAAAATTCCCGAAGGGAGACCCAGTACTTC	CASSENSRRETQYF
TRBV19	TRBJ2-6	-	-	TGTGCCAGTAGTATAACCGTGGGGGCGGAAGGGGCCAACGTCCTGACTTTC	CASSITVGAEGANVLTF